A single sample gave rise to the 12 T cell receptor beta chains below, sequenced in a study of CD8 T cells in ankylosing spondylitis. TCRdb processed the 5' RACE reads anew with MiXCR; each CDR3 protein has one entry. The table shows around 160,000 distinct CDR3 sequences, with under 14% occurring only once. The material sequenced was blood, either unsorted or a sorted T cell fraction (not recorded which). These receptors came from a male donor with ankylosing spondylitis or in good health (not recorded which).

At least ten counts were recorded for this clonotype. The gene calls are TRBV3-1 and TRBJ2-1; 10 positions match TRBD2. CDR3 size: 19 residues. The junction had 11 bases not matched to a gene; V was cut back by 3 bases and J by 0 bases. Germline V gene sequence: CDR1 LGHDT, CDR2 YNNKEL (reference sequence). The CDR3 bases are TGTGCCAGCAGCCAGACCGGGACTAGCGTAGGGAGCTCCTACAATGAGCAGTTCTTC. Protein: CASSQTGTSVGSSYNEQFF.

J is TRBJ1-4 and V is TRBV7-9; D uncertain. The CDR3 consists of 12 residues. V gave up 8 bases and J gave up 8 bases, with 12 bases separating them. Looked up from germline, CDR1 is SEHNR and CDR2 is FQNEAQ (reference sequence). The CDR3 sequence is CASGGSVEKLFF. In DNA form, the CDR3 reads TGTGCCAGCGGTGGGTCGGTCGAAAAACTGTTTTTT.

The chain uses TRBV27 and TRBJ2-1; TRBD1 matches 10 bases. The trim removed 8 bases at V and 2 bases at J, leaving 6 bases unmatched. The germline V gene encodes CDR1 MNHEY and CDR2 SMNVEV (reference sequence). The CDR3 extends over 15 amino acids. The CDR3 DNA reads as TGTGCCAGCTCCGCCGGGACAGGGGCCTACAATGAGCAGTTCTTC. Its protein is CASSAGTGAYNEQFF.

This clonotype appeared many times. The V call is TRBV3-1, the J call TRBJ2-1; 13 bases fit TRBD2. Looked up from germline, CDR1 is LGHDT and CDR2 is YNNKEL (reference sequence). The CDR3 has 17 residues. V was clipped by 1 base and J by 6 bases; unmatched bases: 6. CDR3 DNA: TGTGCCAGCAGCCAAGGTTTGACTAGCGGGGGGCCCAATGAGCAGTTCTTC. Its protein is CASSQGLTSGGPNEQFF.

V gene TRBV7-9 combines with J gene TRBJ2-5; 11 nucleotides line up with TRBD2. After removal of 2 bases from V and 4 bases from J, the junction contained 9 bases not matched to a gene. Germline loops: CDR1 SEHNR, CDR2 FQNEAQ (reference sequence). This CDR3 contains 17 residues. CDR3 protein: CASSLRQLAGDGETQYF. The DNA for the CDR3 is TGTGCCAGCAGCTTAAGACAACTAGCGGGGGACGGAGAGACCCAGTACTTC.

Ten or more counts support this clonotype. The V and J genes are TRBV5-1 and TRBJ2-1; 10 positions agree with TRBD2. This CDR3 is 16 amino acids long. The V gene's germline CDR1 is SGHRS and CDR2 YFSETQ. After removal of 2 bases from V and 7 bases from J, the junction contained 9 bases not matched to a gene. In DNA, the CDR3 is TGCGCCAGCAGCTTCAACAGCGGGAGGGCGATTAATGAGCAGTTCTTC. As protein: CASSFNSGRAINEQFF. The full variable domain, its missing parts supplied by reference TRBV5-1 and TRBJ2-1, is KAGVTQTPRYLIKTRGQQVTLSCSPISGHRSVSWYQQTPGQGLQFLFEYFSETQRNKGNFPGRFSGRQFSNSRSEMNVSTLELGDSALYLCASSFNSGRAINEQFFGPGTRLTVL.

The table lists this clonotype with a few counts. The V and J genes are TRBV7-2 and TRBJ2-1; D possibly matches TRBD1 or TRBD2 (5 bases each). Germline V gene data show CDR1 as SGHTA and CDR2 as FQGNSA. V shed 7 bases and J shed 5 bases, with 18 bases lying between them. CDR3 size: 15 residues. The CDR3 region has the DNA TGTGCCAGCAACAACCGGGACGAGGCCCACAATGAGCAGTTCTTC. The encoded protein is CASNNRDEAHNEQFF. The variable domain in full, with the rest retrieved from reference TRBV7-2 and TRBJ2-1, is GAGVSQSPSNKVTEKGKDVELRCDPISGHTALYWYRQSLGQGLEFLIYFQGNSAPDKSGLPSDRFSAERTGGSVSTLTIQRTQQEDSAVYLCASNNRDEAHNEQFFGPGTRLTVL.

This clonotype was observed a few times. The gene calls are TRBV9 and TRBJ2-3; D is possibly TRBD2 (6 bases). CDR3 length: 14 residues. Germline V gene lookup returns CDR1 SGDLS and CDR2 YYNGEE. V dropped 3 bases and J dropped 3 bases, with 11 bases sitting between them. The CDR3: CASSAYGSTDTQYF. The CDR3 bases are TGTGCCAGCAGCGCTTACGGGAGTACAGATACGCAGTATTTT.

The CDR3 DNA is TGCGCCAGCAGTGACCGGACTAGCGGGAGTAACGAGCAGTTCTTC. It is translated as CASSDRTSGSNEQFF. The chain links TRBV10-2 to TRBJ2-1; TRBD2 agrees at 13 bases. CDR3 length: 15 amino acids. Germline lookup yields CDR1 WSHSY and CDR2 SAAADI. V shed 3 bases, J shed 10 bases, and the junction held 6 bases outside the gene matches.

This sequence joins TRBV5-1 and TRBJ1-2, with 10 bases fitting TRBD1. The CDR3 consists of 17 residues. From germline, CDR1 is SGHRS and CDR2 YFSETQ. The trim removed 4 bases at V and 8 bases at J, leaving 17 bases unmatched. CDR3 in amino acids: CASSRGPGTGEDSGYTF. As DNA, the CDR3 is TGCGCCAGCAGCCGTGGGCCGGGGACAGGGGAGGATTCAGGCTACACCTTC.

In its sample, this clonotype was seen many times. The chain has TRBV5-1 and TRBJ1-1; D not resolved. This CDR3 comprises 15 residues. CDR1 and CDR2 (germline): SGHRS, YFSETQ. With 0 bases removed from V and 1 base from J, the gap between germline ends came to 10 bases. The CDR3 sequence: CASSLDGVGNTEAFF. The DNA for the CDR3 is TGCGCCAGCAGCTTGGACGGGGTGGGGAACACTGAAGCTTTCTTT.

This clonotype occurred many times. The chain links TRBV9 to TRBJ2-3; TRBD2 matches 8 bases. CDR1 SGDLS and CDR2 YYNGEE come from the germline V gene. The CDR3 spans 15 residues. Unmatched junction bases numbered 2, after V lost 2 bases and J lost 0 bases. This CDR3 is CASSVSGGSTDTQYF. DNA for the CDR3: TGTGCCAGCAGCGTCAGCGGGGGCAGCACAGATACGCAGTATTTT.